This is a list of T cell receptor beta chains from one sample in a study of T cell therapy after organ transplantation. Clones were sequenced by immunoSEQ multiplex PCR, and TCRdb holds only the in-frame ones, with some missing. This table holds 1,200 or so clones, 70% found once. Their antigen targets remain unknown. The specimen was CD8+ T cells from blood, collected before autologous CMV-specific T cell therapy. Every receptor here comes from a human patient who had received a solid organ transplant and had CMV disease. Each CDR3 is given with its conserved first and last residue. The D gene is left open where the match is weak. The listing skips clone size in some rows; elsewhere it reads once, few, many or a size class.

clone size: .; J gene: TRBJ2-1; D gene: TRBD2; V gene: TRBV4-3; CDR3 protein: CASSQVSLAGYNEQFF; CDR3 DNA: TGCGCCAGCAGCCAAGTTTCGCTAGCGGGGTACAATGAGCAGTTCTTC
clone size: .; J gene: TRBJ1-4; D gene: TRBD1; V gene: TRBV9; CDR3 protein: CASSPEGADELFF; CDR3 DNA: TGTGCCAGCAGCCCCGAGGGGGCGGACGAACTGTTTTTT
clone size: .; J gene: TRBJ2-7; D gene: TRBD2; V gene: TRBV7-8; CDR3 protein: CASSSNPRTTREWHF; CDR3 DNA: TGTGCCAGCAGCTCTAACCCCCGTACTACGCGGGAGTGGCACTTC
clone size: few; J gene: TRBJ2-7; D gene: .; V gene: TRBV5-6; CDR3 protein: CASSPGTTYEQYF; CDR3 DNA: TGTGCCAGCAGCCCGGGGACAACCTACGAGCAGTACTTC
clone size: .; J gene: TRBJ2-1; D gene: .; V gene: TRBV5-8; CDR3 protein: CASSTPGYSYNEQFF; CDR3 DNA: TGTGCCAGCAGCACTCCGGGTTACTCCTACAATGAGCAGTTCTTC
clone size: .; J gene: TRBJ2-7; D gene: TRBD2; V gene: TRBV7-9; CDR3 protein: CASSLVAGADEQYF; CDR3 DNA: TGTGCCAGCAGCTTAGTAGCGGGAGCTGACGAGCAGTACTTC
clone size: .; J gene: TRBJ1-5; D gene: .; V gene: TRBV2; CDR3 protein: CASLVDVNQPQHF; CDR3 DNA: TGTGCCAGCCTTGTGGACGTCAATCAGCCCCAGCATTTT
clone size: .; J gene: TRBJ2-1; D gene: TRBD2; V gene: TRBV29-1; CDR3 protein: CSVELWEGSYNEQFF; CDR3 DNA: TGCAGCGTTGAGTTGTGGGAGGGGTCCTACAATGAGCAGTTCTTC
clone size: .; J gene: TRBJ1-2; D gene: .; V gene: TRBV7-9; CDR3 protein: CASSDPPTEKIYGYTF; CDR3 DNA: TGTGCCAGCAGCGACCCCCCGACAGAGAAGATCTATGGCTACACCTTC
clone size: .; J gene: TRBJ2-1; D gene: .; V gene: TRBV11-2; CDR3 protein: CASSSWATNEQFF; CDR3 DNA: TGTGCCAGCAGCTCTTGGGCCACTAATGAGCAGTTCTTC
clone size: few; J gene: TRBJ2-7; D gene: TRBD1; V gene: TRBV5-4; CDR3 protein: CASSPGTGLYEQYF; CDR3 DNA: TGTGCCAGCAGCCCCGGGACAGGCCTCTACGAGCAGTACTTC
clone size: large; J gene: TRBJ1-1; D gene: .; V gene: TRBV29-1; CDR3 protein: CSVVQGTEAFF; CDR3 DNA: TGCAGCGTTGTTCAGGGGACTGAAGCTTTCTTT
clone size: once; J gene: TRBJ2-7; D gene: TRBD1; V gene: TRBV29-1; CDR3 protein: CSVEGDSAYEQYF; CDR3 DNA: TGCAGCGTTGAGGGGGACAGCGCCTACGAGCAGTACTTC
clone size: .; J gene: TRBJ1-2; D gene: .; V gene: TRBV5-6; CDR3 protein: CASSPPARGYALYGFTF; CDR3 DNA: TGTGCCAGCAGCCCGCCCGCCAGGGGTTACGCCCTTTATGGCTTCACCTTC